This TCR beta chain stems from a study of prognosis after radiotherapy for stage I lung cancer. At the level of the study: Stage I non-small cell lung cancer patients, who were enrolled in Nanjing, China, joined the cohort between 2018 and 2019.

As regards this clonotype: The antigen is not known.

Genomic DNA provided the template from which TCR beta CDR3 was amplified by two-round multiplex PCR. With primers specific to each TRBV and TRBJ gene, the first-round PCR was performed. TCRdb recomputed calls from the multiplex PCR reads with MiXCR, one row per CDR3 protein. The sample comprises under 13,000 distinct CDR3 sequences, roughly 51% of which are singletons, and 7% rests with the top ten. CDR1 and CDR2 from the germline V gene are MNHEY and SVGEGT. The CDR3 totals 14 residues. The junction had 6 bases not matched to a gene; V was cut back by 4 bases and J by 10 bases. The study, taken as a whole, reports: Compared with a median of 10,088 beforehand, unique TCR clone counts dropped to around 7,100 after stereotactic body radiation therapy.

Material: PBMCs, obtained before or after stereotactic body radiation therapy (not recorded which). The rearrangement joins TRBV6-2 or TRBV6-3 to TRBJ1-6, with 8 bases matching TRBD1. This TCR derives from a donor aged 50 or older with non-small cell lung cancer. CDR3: CASSSDRGLSPLHF. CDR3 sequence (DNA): TGTGCCAGCAGTTCAGACAGGGGATTATCACCCCTCCACTTT.